This T cell receptor (beta chain) was recovered during a study of T-cell reconstitution after alpha-beta-depleted transplantation in children listed by TCRdb under 2016. In the study overall: Using TCR repertoire profiling, the study quantitatively followed how T-cell immune reconstitution unfolded in children after TCRalphabeta/CD19-depleted allogeneic hematopoietic cell transplantation.

CDR1 and CDR2 are read off the germline V gene (reference sequence) as DFQATT and SNEGSKA. Germline trimming amounts to 5 bases on V and 3 bases on J, with 7 as the count of junction bases outside the gene matches. The CDR3 numbers 15 residues from cysteine through phenylalanine. The retained sequence is limited to the CDR3, 45 bases, with the frame set at the first base. Library preparation used PCR. TCRdb names Illumina HiSeq 2500 as the instrument used. To normalize quantification of the TCRbeta repertoire, the TCR libraries were built with molecular barcoding that relied on unique molecular identifiers. The raw public data were reprocessed by TCRdb itself: fastp quality trimming at Q25, MiXCR clonotype calling, in-frame beta chains only. Here each entry gathers all rows of one CDR3 protein and keeps the most common genes and DNA. The sample table lists a few hundred thousand distinct CDR3 sequences, 10% to 15% of them with a count of one. Of the sample, roughly 2.3% falls within the top ten clones.

The sample's treatment or condition label, decoded: allogeneic hematopoietic cell transplantation with graft depleted of TCRalphabeta T cells and CD19 B cells. Transplant recipients were children who received TCRalphabeta/CD19-depleted allogeneic hematopoietic cell grafts. This clonotype has only a few counts. No cognate antigen has been identified for it. The record has no base qualities; no much larger clone is one base away. What the study reported, not specific to this receptor: In some patients, high TCRbeta diversity at day 60 was attributed to recipient T cells and intrathymic progenitors that had survived conditioning. Over the following months the frequencies of hyperexpanded clones went down, and after one year T-cell counts and TCRbeta diversity were mostly credited to newly produced T cells. The apparently early alphabetaT-cell count recovery about two months after transplant was reportedly dependent on only several hundred rapidly expanded clones derived from non-depleted graft cells.

This chain is built from TRBV20-1 and TRBJ2-1, with 10 junctional bases fitting TRBD2. The sample was PBMCs, mostly from graft donor cells, taken 360 days after TCRalphabeta/CD19-depleted stem cell transplant. The TCR was taken from a male patient aged 10 to 17 who had a stem cell transplant for acute myeloid leukemia, so the T cells may come from the graft donor. The DNA sequence is given as TGCAGTGCTCCCGTTCTAGCGGGAGTCTACAATGAGCAGTTCTTC. Translation gives CSAPVLAGVYNEQFF.